This entry is about one T cell receptor (beta chain). Its antigen is still unknown. The V gene end was trimmed by 6 bases and the J gene end by 6 bases; junction bases not matched to a gene: 5. This CDR3 has 13 amino acids. Germline CDR1 is SGHTA and CDR2 is FQGTGA. This sample was taken from a study of early T cells in non-severe SARS-CoV-2 infection. Study-level information: The sequenced material was bulk RNA from unsorted whole blood, and its chains were unpaired.

Unique molecular identifiers were added to individual cDNA molecules. Each CDR3 protein is one row after TCRdb ran MiXCR on the 5' RACE reads. The top ten clones hold 9.5% to 12% of a sample with tens of thousands of distinct CDR3 sequences, 11% to 15% of them seen once. Regarding the study as a whole: Database matching using VDJdb favored anti-spike CD8 responses, with private and CD4 specificities left missing.

The source of this sequence is an adult who was a healthcare worker with PCR-confirmed SARS-CoV-2 infection or an uninfected control (not recorded which). Sample: whole blood. The chain has TRBV7-3 and TRBJ2-5; 9 nucleotides align to TRBD2. The CDR3 DNA sequence: TGTGCCAGCAGTTCAAGCGGGGGGAAGACCCAGTACTTC. Translated: CASSSSGGKTQYF.